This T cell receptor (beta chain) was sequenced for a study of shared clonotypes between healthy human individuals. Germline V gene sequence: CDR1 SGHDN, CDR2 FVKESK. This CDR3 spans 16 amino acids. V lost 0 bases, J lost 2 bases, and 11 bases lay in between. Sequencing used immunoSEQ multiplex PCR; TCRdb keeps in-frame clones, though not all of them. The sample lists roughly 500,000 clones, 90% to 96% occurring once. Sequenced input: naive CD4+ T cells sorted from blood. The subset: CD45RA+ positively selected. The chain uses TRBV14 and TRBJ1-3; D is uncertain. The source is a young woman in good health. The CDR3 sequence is CASSQDLGTTGNTIYF. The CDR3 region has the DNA TGTGCCAGCAGCCAAGACTTGGGTACAACTGGAAACACCATATATTTT.